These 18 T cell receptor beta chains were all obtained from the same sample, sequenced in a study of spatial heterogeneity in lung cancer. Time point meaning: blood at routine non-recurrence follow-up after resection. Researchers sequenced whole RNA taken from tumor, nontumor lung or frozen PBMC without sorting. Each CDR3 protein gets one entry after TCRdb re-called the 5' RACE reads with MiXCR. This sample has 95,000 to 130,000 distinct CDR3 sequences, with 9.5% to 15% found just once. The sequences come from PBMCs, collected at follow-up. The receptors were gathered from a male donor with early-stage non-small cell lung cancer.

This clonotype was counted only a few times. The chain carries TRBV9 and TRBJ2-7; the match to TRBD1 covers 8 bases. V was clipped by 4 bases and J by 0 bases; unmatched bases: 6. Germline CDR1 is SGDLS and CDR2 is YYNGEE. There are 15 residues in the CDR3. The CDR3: CASSRTGQASYEQYF. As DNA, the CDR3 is TGTGCCAGCAGCCGGACGGGACAGGCCTCCTACGAGCAGTACTTC.

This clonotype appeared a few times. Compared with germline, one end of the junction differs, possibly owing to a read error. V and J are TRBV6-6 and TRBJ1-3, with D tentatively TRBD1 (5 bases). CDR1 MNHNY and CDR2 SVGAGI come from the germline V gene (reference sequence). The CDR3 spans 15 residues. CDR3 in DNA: TGTGCCAGCAGTGACGGACAACGCTCTGGAAACATCATATATTTT. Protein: CASSDGQRSGNIIYF.

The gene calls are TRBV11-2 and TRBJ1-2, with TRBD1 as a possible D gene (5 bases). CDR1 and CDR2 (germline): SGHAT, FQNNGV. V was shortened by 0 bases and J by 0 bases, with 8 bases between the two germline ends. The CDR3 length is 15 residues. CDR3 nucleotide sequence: TGTGCCAGCAGCTTAGAGGCCAGGGCTAACTATGGCTACACCTTC. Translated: CASSLEARANYGYTF. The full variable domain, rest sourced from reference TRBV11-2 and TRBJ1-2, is EAGVAQSPRYKIIEKRQSVAFWCNPISGHATLYWYQQILGQGPKLLIQFQNNGVVDDSQLPKDRFSAERLKGVDSTLKIQPAKLEDSAVYLCASSLEARANYGYTFGSGTRLTVV.

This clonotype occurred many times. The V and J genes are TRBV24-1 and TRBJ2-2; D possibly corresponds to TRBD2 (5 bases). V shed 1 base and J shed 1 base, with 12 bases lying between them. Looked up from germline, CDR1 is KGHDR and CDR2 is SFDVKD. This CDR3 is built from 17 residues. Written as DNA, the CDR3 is TGTGCCACCAGTGATTTAAAAGCGGCGATGAACACCGGGGAGCTGTTTTTT. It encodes CATSDLKAAMNTGELFF.

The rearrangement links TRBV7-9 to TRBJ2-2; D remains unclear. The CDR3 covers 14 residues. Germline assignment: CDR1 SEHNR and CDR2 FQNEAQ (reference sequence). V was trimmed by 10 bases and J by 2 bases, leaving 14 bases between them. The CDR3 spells CATTAIRNTGELFF. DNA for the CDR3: TGTGCCACCACAGCGATAAGAAACACCGGGGAGCTGTTTTTT.

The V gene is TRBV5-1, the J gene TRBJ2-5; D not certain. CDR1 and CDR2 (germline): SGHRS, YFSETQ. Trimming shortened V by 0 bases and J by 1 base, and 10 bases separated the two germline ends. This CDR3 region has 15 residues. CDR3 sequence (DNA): TGCGCCAGCAGCTTGGCGAGGCAGCCCCAAGAGACCCAGTACTTC. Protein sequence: CASSLARQPQETQYF.

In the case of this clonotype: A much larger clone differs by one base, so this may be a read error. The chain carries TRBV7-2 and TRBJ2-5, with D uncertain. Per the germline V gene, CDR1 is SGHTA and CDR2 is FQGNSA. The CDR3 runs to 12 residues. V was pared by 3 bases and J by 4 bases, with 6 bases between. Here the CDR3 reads CASSFTLETQYF. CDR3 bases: TGTGCCAGCAGCTTCACCCTAGAGACCCAGTACTTC.

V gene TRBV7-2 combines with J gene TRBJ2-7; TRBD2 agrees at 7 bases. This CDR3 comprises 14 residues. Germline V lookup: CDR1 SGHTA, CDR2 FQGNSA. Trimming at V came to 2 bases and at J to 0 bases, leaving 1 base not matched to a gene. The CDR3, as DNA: TGTGCCAGCAGCTTATGGGGGGGCTCCTACGAGCAGTACTTC. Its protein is CASSLWGGSYEQYF.

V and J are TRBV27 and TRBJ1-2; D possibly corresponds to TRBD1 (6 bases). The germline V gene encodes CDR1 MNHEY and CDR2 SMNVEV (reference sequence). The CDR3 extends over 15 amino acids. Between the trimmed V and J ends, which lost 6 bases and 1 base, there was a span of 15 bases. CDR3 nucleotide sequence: TGTGCCAGCAGGAAACCACTGGACAGTAACTATGGCTACACCTTC. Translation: CASRKPLDSNYGYTF.

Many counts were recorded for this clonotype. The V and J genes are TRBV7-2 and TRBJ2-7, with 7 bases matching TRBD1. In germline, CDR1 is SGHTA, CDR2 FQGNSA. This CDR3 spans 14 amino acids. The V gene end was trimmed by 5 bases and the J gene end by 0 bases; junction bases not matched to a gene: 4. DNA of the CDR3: TGTGCCAGCAGCATCCGGGACAGCTCCTACGAGCAGTACTTC. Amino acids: CASSIRDSSYEQYF.

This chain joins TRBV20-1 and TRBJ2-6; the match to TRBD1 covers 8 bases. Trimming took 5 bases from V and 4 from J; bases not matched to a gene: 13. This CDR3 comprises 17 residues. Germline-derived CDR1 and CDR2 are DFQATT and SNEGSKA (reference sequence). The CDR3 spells CSASRTGLTSGANVLTF. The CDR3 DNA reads TGCAGTGCTTCTAGGACAGGGCTAACTTCGGGGGCCAACGTCCTGACTTTC.

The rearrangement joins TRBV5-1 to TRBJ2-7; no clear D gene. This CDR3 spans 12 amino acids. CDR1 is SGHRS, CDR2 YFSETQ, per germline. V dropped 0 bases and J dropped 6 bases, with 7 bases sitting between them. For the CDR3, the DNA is TGCGCCAGCAGCTTGGACAGCGTCGAGCAGTACTTC. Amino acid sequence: CASSLDSVEQYF.

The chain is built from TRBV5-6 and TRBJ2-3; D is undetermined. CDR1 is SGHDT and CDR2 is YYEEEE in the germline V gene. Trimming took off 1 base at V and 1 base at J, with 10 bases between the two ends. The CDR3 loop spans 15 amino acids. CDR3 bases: TGTGCCAGCAGCTTGAGTGGCCTCGGCACAGATACGCAGTATTTT. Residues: CASSLSGLGTDTQYF.

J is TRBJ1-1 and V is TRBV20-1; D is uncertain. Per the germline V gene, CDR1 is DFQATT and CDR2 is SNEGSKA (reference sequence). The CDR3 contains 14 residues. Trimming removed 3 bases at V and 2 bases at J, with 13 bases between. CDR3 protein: CSARPSGRNTEAFF. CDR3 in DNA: TGCAGTGCTAGGCCCTCTGGGAGAAACACTGAAGCTTTCTTT.

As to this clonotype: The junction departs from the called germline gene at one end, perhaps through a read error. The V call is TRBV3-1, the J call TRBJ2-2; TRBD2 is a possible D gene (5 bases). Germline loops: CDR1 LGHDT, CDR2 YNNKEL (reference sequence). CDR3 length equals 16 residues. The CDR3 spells CASSHRTSLNTGKLFF. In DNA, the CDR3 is TGTGCCAGCAGCCACCGTACTAGTTTGAACACCGGGAAGCTGTTTTTT. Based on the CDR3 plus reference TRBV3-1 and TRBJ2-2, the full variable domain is DTAVSQTPKYLVTQMGNDKSIKCEQNLGHDTMYWYKQDSKKFLKIMFSYNNKELIINETVPNRFSPKSPDKAHLNLHINSLELGDSAVYFCASSHRTSLNTGKLFFGEGSRLTVL.

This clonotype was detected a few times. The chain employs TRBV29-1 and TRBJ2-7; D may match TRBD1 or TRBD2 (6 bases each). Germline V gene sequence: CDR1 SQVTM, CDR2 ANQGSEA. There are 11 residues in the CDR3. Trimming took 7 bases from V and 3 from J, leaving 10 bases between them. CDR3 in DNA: TGCAGCGGGGGGGCAAGCTACGAGCAGTACTTC. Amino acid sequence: CSGGASYEQYF.

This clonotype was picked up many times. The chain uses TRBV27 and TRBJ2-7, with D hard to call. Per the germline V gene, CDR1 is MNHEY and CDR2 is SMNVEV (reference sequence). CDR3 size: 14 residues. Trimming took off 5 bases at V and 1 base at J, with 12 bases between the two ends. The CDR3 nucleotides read TGTGCCAGCAGTCGCTTGGGCGGATCCTACGAGCAGTACTTC. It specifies CASSRLGGSYEQYF.

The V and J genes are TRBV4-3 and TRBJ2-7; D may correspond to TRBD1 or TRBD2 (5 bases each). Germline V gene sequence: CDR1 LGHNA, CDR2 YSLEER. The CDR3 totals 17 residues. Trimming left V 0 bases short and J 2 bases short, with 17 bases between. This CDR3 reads CASSQDPPGLGAYEQYF. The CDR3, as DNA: TGCGCCAGCAGCCAAGACCCCCCGGGGTTGGGGGCCTACGAGCAGTACTTC.